A single TCR beta chain is shown here with its context. The germline gives CDR1 MNHEY, CDR2 SVGAGI. This CDR3 comprises 13 residues. V gave up 7 bases and J gave up 3 bases, with 13 bases separating them. The sample comes from a study of shared clonotypes between healthy human individuals. In the study overall: Three plates were used per donor for CD4 naive, three for CD4 memory, two for CD8 naive and one for CD8 memory.

The DNA input per sorted-subset replicate PCR was roughly 0.2 ug, corresponding to roughly 31,000 T cell genomes. Assay used: immunoSEQ multiplex PCR; TCRdb lists only in-frame clones, some missing. Of under 2.5 million clones listed, under 95% are singletons. J is TRBJ2-7 and V is TRBV6-5, with D unresolved. This receptor was taken from a young man in good health. Some clones in this sample may be carry-over from other donors' samples. The sample consisted of naive CD4+ T cells from PBMCs. Subset of the sample: CD45RA+ positively selected. The CDR3 DNA sequence: TGTGCCAGCACCCTACGGGCAGGCTACGAGCAGTACTTC. Amino acids: CASTLRAGYEQYF.